This T cell receptor beta chain was observed in a study of CD8 T cells in ankylosing spondylitis. Making the TCR beta libraries involved quantitative 5'-RACE with molecular barcodes. TCRdb independently ran MiXCR on the 5' RACE reads; one entry per CDR3 protein. The sample contains around 430,000 distinct CDR3 sequences, 17% of which appear only once. Points on this clonotype: Antigen unknown.

General study findings and limits: Disease-associated clonotypes exhibited CD8+ identity and were relatively infrequent in peripheral blood. The study identified a TCR beta motif of 7 or 8 highly homologous variants that appeared characteristic of ankylosing spondylitis blood. Researchers reportedly found disease-linked clones significantly enriched in matched ankylosing spondylitis synovial fluid. Previously reported in reactive arthritis synovial fluid and blood were some of the motif variants.

CDR3 length: 16 amino acids. The junction had 3 bases not matched to a gene; V was cut back by 0 bases and J by 7 bases. Germline values: CDR1 KGHSH, CDR2 LQKENI. Sequenced input: blood, either unsorted or a sorted T cell fraction (not recorded which). This sequence was found in a male donor with ankylosing spondylitis. This chain connects TRBV18 to TRBJ2-1, with 13 bases that match TRBD2. The CDR3 spells CASSPPRTSGSNEQFF. The DNA of the CDR3 is TGTGCCAGCTCACCACCTAGGACTAGCGGGAGTAATGAGCAGTTCTTC.